This TCR beta chain derives from a study of T cell responses to AZD1222 COVID-19 vaccine. Study overall: Analysis merged second doses at about 4 or about 12 weeks. Study results and caveats: At study baseline, merely six AZD1222 recipients were seropositive. Reportedly, nearly half of unique spike TCRs recognized epitopes outside B.1.351/B.1.1.7 mutations. Repertoire collection took place solely once the T cell response had peaked.

Some clones are missing from TCRdb's copy, which holds only in-frame ones; the method was immunoSEQ multiplex PCR. The repertoire holds 130,000 to 150,000 clones, 89% seen once, with 5% to 5.5% in the top ten. V gave up 1 base and J gave up 6 bases, with 18 bases separating them. CDR3 length equals 17 residues. Germline CDR1 and CDR2: SEHNR and FQNEAQ (reference sequence). Concerning this clone: Its cognate antigen is unknown.

The clonotype comes from an adult in good health. This sample comprised peripheral blood, obtained on day 0 of AZD1222 vaccination. The chain joins TRBV7-9 to TRBJ2-2; possibly TRBD2 for D (5 bases). The DNA for the CDR3 is TGTGCCAGCAGCTTAGTGATAGCGCGATATGAGGCCGGGGAGCTGTTTTTT. Translated: CASSLVIARYEAGELFF.